This T cell receptor beta chain appears in the sequencing data of a study of control samples from healthy donors and cancer patients. Repertoires were generated with immunoSEQ multiplex PCR, while TCRdb's copy carries only in-frame clones and drops some. The data show about 110,000 clones, 88% seen once. Per the germline V gene, CDR1 is MNHEY and CDR2 is SVGEGT. CDR3 length equals 14 residues. Trimming left V 2 bases short and J 2 bases short, with 7 bases between. This clone appeared once. Sequenced: PBMCs. The gene calls are TRBV6-2 or TRBV6-3 and TRBJ1-5; D gene uncertain. This receptor was taken from a woman aged 60-75 years with lung cancer. For the CDR3, the DNA is TGTGCCAGCAGTTACCGGACTGGCAATCAGCCCCAGCATTTT. Its protein product is CASSYRTGNQPQHF.